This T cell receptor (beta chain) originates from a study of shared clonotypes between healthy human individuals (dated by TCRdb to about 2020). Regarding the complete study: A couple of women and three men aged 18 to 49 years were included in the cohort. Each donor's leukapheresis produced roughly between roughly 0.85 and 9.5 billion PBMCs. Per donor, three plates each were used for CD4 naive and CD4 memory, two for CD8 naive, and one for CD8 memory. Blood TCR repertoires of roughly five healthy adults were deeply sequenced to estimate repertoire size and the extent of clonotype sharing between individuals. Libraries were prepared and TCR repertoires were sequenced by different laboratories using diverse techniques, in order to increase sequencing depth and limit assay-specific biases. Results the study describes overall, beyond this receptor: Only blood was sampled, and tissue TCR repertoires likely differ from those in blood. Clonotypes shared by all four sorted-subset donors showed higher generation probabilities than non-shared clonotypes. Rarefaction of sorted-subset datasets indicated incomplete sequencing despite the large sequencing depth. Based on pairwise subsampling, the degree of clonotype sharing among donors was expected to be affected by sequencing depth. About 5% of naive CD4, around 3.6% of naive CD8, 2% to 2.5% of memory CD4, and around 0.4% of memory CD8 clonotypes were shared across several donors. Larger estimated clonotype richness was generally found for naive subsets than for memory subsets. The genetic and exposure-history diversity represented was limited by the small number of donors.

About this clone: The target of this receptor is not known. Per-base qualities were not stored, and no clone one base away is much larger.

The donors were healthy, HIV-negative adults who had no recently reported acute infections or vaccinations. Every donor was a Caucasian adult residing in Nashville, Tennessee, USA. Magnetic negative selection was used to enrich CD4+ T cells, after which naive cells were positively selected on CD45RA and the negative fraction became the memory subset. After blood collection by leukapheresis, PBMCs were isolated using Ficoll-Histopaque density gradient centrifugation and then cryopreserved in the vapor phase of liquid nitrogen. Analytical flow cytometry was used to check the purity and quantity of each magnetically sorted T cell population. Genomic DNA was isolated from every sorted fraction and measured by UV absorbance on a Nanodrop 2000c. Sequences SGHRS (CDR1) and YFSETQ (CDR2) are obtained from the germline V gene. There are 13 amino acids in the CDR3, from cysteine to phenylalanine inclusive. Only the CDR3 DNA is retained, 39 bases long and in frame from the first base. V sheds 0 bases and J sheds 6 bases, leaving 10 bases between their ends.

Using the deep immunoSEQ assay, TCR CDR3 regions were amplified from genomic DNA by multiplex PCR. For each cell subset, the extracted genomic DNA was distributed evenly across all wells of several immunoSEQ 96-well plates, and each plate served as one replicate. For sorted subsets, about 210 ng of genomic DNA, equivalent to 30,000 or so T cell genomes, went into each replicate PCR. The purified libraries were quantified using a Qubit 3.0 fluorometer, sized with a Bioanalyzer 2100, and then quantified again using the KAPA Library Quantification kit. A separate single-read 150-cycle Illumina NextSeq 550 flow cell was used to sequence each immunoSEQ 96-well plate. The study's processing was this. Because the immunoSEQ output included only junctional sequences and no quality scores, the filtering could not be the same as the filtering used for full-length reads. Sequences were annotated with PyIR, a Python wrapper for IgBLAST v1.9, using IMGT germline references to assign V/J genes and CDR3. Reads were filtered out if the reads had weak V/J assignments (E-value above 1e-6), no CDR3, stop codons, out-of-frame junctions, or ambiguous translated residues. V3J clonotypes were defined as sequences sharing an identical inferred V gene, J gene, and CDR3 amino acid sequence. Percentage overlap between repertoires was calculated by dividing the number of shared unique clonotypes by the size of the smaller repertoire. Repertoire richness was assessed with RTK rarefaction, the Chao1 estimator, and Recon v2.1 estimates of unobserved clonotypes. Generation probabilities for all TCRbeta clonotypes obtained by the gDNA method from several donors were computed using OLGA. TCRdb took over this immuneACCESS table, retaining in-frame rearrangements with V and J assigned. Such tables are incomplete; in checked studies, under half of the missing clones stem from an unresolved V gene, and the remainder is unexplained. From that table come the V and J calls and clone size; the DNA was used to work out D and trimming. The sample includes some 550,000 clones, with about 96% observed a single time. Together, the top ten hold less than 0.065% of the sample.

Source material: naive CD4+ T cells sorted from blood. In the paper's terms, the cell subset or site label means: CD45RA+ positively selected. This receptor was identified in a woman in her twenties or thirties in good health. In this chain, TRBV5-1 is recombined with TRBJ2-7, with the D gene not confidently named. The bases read TGCGCCAGCAGCTTGGAGCGATCGGGCGAGCAGTACTTC. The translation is CASSLERSGEQYF.